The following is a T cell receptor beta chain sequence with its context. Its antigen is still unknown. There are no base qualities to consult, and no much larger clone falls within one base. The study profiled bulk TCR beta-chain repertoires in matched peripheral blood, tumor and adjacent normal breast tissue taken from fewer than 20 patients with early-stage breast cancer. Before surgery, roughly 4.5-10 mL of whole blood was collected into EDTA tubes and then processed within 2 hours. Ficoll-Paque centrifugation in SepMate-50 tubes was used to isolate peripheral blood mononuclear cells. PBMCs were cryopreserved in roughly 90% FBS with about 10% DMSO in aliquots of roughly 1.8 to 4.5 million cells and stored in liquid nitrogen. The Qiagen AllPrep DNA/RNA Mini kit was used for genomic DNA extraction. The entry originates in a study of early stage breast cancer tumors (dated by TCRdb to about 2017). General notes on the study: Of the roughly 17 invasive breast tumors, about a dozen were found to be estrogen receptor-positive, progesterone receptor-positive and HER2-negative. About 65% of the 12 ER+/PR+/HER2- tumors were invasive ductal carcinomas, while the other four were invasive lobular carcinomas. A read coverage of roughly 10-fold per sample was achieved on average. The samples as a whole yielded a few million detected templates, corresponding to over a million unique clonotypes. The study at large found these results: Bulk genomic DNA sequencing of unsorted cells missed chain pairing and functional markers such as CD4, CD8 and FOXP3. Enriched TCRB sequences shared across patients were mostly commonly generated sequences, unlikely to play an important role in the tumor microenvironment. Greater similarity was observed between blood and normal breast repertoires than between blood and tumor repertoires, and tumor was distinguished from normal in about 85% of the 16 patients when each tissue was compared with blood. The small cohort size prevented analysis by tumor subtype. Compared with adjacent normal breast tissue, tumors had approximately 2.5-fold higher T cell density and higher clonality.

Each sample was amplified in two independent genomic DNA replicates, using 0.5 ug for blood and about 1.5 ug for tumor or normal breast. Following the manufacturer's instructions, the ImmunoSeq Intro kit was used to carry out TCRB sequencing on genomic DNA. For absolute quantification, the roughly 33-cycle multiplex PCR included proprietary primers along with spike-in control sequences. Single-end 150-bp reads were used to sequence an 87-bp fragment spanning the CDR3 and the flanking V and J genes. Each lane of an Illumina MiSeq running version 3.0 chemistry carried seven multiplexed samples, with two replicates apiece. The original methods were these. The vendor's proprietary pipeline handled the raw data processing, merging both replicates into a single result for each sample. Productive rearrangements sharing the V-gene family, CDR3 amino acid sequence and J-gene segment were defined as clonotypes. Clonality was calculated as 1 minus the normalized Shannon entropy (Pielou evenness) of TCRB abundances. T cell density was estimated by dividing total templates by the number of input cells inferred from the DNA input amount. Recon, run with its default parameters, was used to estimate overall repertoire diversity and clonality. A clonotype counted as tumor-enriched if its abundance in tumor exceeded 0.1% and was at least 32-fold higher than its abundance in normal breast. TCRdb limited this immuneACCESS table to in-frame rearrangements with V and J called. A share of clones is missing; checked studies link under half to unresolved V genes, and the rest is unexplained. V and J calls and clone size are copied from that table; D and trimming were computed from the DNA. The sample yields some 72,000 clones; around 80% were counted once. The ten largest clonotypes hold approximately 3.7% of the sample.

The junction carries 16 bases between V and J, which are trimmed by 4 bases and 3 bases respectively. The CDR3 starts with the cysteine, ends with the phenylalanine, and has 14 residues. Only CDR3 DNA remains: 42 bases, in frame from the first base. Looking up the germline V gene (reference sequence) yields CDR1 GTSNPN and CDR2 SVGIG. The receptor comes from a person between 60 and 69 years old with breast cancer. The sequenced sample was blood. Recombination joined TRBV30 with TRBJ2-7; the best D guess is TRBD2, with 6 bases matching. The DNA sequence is TGTGCCTGGACCCCTGGGGGGTTTAGCTACGAGCAGTACTTC. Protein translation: CAWTPGGFSYEQYF.